This entry is about one TCR beta chain. Its antigen is still unknown. Assay used: immunoSEQ multiplex PCR; TCRdb lists only in-frame clones, some missing. The table includes roughly 850,000 clones, around 96% detected once. Germline CDR1 SGHVS, CDR2 FQNEAQ. The V and J ends lost 9 bases and 0 bases respectively, with 20 bases between them. This CDR3 is built from 16 residues. These data belong to a study of shared clonotypes between healthy human individuals. Looking at the study overall: The donor pool was made up of a couple of women and a few men aged 18 to 49. CD4 naive and CD4 memory each took three plates per donor, while CD8 naive took two and CD8 memory one.

CD8 cells regarded as naive lacked CD45RO, were positively chosen for CCR7, and omitted terminally differentiated effector memory CD45RA+ cells. General observations from the study: The expectation was that sequencing depth would affect clonotype sharing among donors. Of the naive CD4 clonotypes, around 4.8% were shared across four donors.

The chain employs TRBV7-8 and TRBJ2-5, with D possibly matching TRBD2 (7 bases). The receptor was derived from a man aged 25 to 40 in good health. The sequenced material came from naive CD8+ T cells sorted from blood. The CDR3 DNA sequence: TGTGCCAGTGAAGGGGGGCTAGCGGCTTACCAAGAGACCCAGTACTTC. It specifies CASEGGLAAYQETQYF.